The 10 T cell receptor beta chains reported below all come from one sample, sequenced in a study of early T cells in non-severe SARS-CoV-2 infection. TCRdb reprocessed the 5' RACE reads via MiXCR and lists one record per CDR3 protein. The sample lists around 56,000 distinct CDR3 sequences; about 13% were seen once. The source was whole blood, collected at baseline. These receptors came from an adult who was a healthcare worker with PCR-confirmed SARS-CoV-2 infection or an uninfected control (not recorded which).

This clonotype was found a few times. The V and J genes are TRBV7-9 and TRBJ2-1; TRBD2 might be the D (6 bases). The V and J ends lost 0 bases and 6 bases respectively, with 27 bases between them. Per the germline V gene, CDR1 is SEHNR and CDR2 is FQNEAQ (reference sequence). The CDR3 has 20 residues. CDR3 amino acids: CASSLAPTGVAVSASNEQFF. The CDR3 DNA reads as TGTGCCAGCAGCTTAGCGCCGACGGGAGTTGCAGTTAGCGCAAGCAATGAGCAGTTCTTC.

Only a few counts were recorded for this clonotype. The chain links TRBV6-1 to TRBJ1-5, with a weak D call TRBD1 (6 bases). CDR1 and CDR2 (germline): MNHNS, SASEGT. CDR3 length: 15 amino acids. Trimming shortened V by 2 bases and J by 8 bases, and 16 bases separated the two germline ends. CDR3 protein: CASSELSGGVEPQHF. The CDR3 DNA follows: TGTGCCAGCAGTGAATTGAGCGGGGGCGTGGAGCCCCAGCATTTT.

V is TRBV7-2 and J is TRBJ2-2; D ambiguous. Germline CDR1 SGHTA, CDR2 FQGNSA. V lost 3 bases and J 6 bases, leaving 11 bases between the germline ends. CDR3 length: 14 amino acids. This chain's CDR3 is CASSLVVGAGELFF. The CDR3 nucleotides are TGTGCCAGCAGCTTGGTGGTGGGTGCCGGGGAGCTGTTTTTT. Variable domain in full (rest from reference TRBV7-2 and TRBJ2-2): GAGVSQSPSNKVTEKGKDVELRCDPISGHTALYWYRQSLGQGLEFLIYFQGNSAPDKSGLPSDRFSAERTGGSVSTLTIQRTQQEDSAVYLCASSLVVGAGELFFGEGSRLTVL.

This clonotype showed up many times. The J gene is TRBJ1-3, the V gene TRBV11-2; D perhaps matches TRBD1 (6 bases). Germline V lookup: CDR1 SGHAT, CDR2 FQNNGV. The CDR3 contains 16 residues. The ends were cut back, 0 bases at V and 0 bases at J, with 9 bases in the middle. The CDR3 here is CASSLDRGLSGNTIYF. CDR3 nucleotides: TGTGCCAGCAGCTTAGACAGGGGCCTCTCTGGAAACACCATATATTTT.

This chain links TRBV3-1 with TRBJ1-6; 8 bases fit TRBD1. With V trimmed by 0 bases and J by 14 bases, 12 bases remained unmatched. Germline V CDR1 and CDR2: LGHDT, YNNKEL (reference sequence). CDR3 length equals 16 residues. The DNA for the CDR3 is TGTGCCAGCAGCCAAGATATTGGGACAGGACGGAGGGCCCTCCACTTT. It encodes CASSQDIGTGRRALHF.

The chain couples TRBV5-6 to TRBJ2-3; TRBD1 matches at 11 bases. Germline V gene lookup returns CDR1 SGHDT and CDR2 YYEEEE. After removal of 4 bases from V and 4 bases from J, the junction contained 8 bases not matched to a gene. The CDR3 has 16 amino acids. The CDR3 DNA reads as TGTGCCAGCAGCATAGGACAGGGGGCTAGCTCAGATACGCAGTATTTT. Amino acids: CASSIGQGASSDTQYF.

This clonotype was found many times. This sequence joins TRBV20-1 and TRBJ2-2; TRBD1 aligns across 10 bases. This CDR3 comprises 14 residues. CDR1 is DFQATT, CDR2 SNEGSKA, per germline (reference sequence). J gave up 6 bases and V 5 bases, and 6 bases lay outside the gene matches. CDR3 residues: CSARPGTGAGELFF. The CDR3 DNA is TGCAGTGCTCGTCCCGGGACAGGGGCCGGGGAGCTGTTTTTT.

CDR3 DNA sequence: TGTGCCAGCAGCTTCGGGATAAGCTCGAACACCGGGGAGCTGTTTTTT. Translation: CASSFGISSNTGELFF. The V gene is TRBV7-9, the J gene TRBJ2-2; tentatively, D is TRBD2 (5 bases). Germline CDR1 is SEHNR and CDR2 is FQNEAQ (reference sequence). V was clipped by 3 bases and J by 0 bases, with 11 bases between them. The length of the CDR3 is 16 residues.

The table lists this clonotype with many counts. The chain is built from TRBV6-2 or TRBV6-3 and TRBJ1-5, with TRBD1 identical over 8 bases. V lost 5 bases, J lost 2 bases, and 5 bases stayed unmatched. The CDR3 is 15 residues long. Germline CDR1 reads MNHEY; CDR2 reads SVGEGT. CDR3 DNA sequence: TGTGCCAGCAGTACCGGACAGGGTGGCAATCAGCCCCAGCATTTT. The encoded protein is CASSTGQGGNQPQHF.

The V and J genes are TRBV7-2 and TRBJ2-7, with D tentatively TRBD1 or TRBD2 (5 bases each). CDR3 length: 16 amino acids. Germline values: CDR1 SGHTA, CDR2 FQGNSA. Deletions cut 4 bases from V and 0 bases from J, with 16 bases between. The CDR3 sequence: CASSSLSGTSSYEQYF. CDR3 nucleotide sequence: TGTGCCAGCAGCTCACTCTCCGGGACCAGCTCCTACGAGCAGTACTTC. The full variable domain, rest sourced from reference TRBV7-2 and TRBJ2-7, is GAGVSQSPSNKVTEKGKDVELRCDPISGHTALYWYRQSLGQGLEFLIYFQGNSAPDKSGLPSDRFSAERTGGSVSTLTIQRTQQEDSAVYLCASSSLSGTSSYEQYFGPGTRLTVT.